These 8 T cell receptor beta chains came from one sample sequenced in a study of blood T cell repertoires in COVID-19. Sequencing used immunoSEQ multiplex PCR; TCRdb keeps in-frame clones, though not all of them. The data hold approximately 300,000 clones, with roughly 91% observed a single time. The sample was peripheral blood. The receptors were sampled from a man over 45 with active or convalescent COVID-19.

J is TRBJ2-5 and V is TRBV6-6, with D possibly TRBD1 on 6 matching bases. Trimming cost V 5 bases and J 4 bases, with 20 bases left between them. The germline V gene has CDR1 MNHNY and CDR2 SVGAGI (reference sequence). The CDR3 runs 16 residues. As DNA, the CDR3 is TGTGCCAGCAGTCCCCTTGGACAGTTACCAGTAGAGACCCAGTACTTC. Translation gives CASSPLGQLPVETQYF.

The chain carries TRBV7-8 and TRBJ1-6; the D is unclear. This CDR3 comprises 13 residues. Germline assignment: CDR1 SGHVS and CDR2 FQNEAQ. V was trimmed by 1 base and J by 14 bases, leaving 12 bases between them. The CDR3 loop reads CASSLVGGPTLHF. For the CDR3, the DNA is TGTGCCAGCAGCTTAGTGGGAGGCCCGACCCTCCACTTT.

This chain uses TRBV4-2 with TRBJ1-4; maybe TRBD1 (6 bases). V lost 4 bases and J lost 8, with 11 bases in between. CDR1 LGHNA and CDR2 YNFKEQ come from the germline V gene. There are 13 residues in the CDR3. The CDR3 DNA sequence: TGTGCCAGCAGCCGGCCAGGGGAGGAAAAACTGTTTTTT. Translating gives CASSRPGEEKLFF.

The chain joins TRBV6-5 to TRBJ1-6; TRBD1 matches at 7 bases. The CDR3 spans 14 residues. Germline CDR1 reads MNHEY; CDR2 reads SVGAGI. The ends lost 2 bases at V and 6 bases at J; junction bases unmatched: 1. CDR3 bases: TGTGCCAGCAGTTACAGGGGGCCTAATTCACCCCTCCACTTT. The encoded protein is CASSYRGPNSPLHF.

The rearrangement links TRBV18 to TRBJ1-3; no firm D call. CDR1 is KGHSH and CDR2 is LQKENI in the germline V gene. Trimming cost V 2 bases and J 7 bases, with 15 bases left between them. This CDR3 has 15 amino acids. The CDR3 sequence: CASSPRNEVWNTIYF. The CDR3 region has the DNA TGTGCCAGCTCACCAAGGAATGAGGTCTGGAACACCATATATTTT. Full variable domain (remainder filled in from reference TRBV18 and TRBJ1-3): NAGVMQNPRHLVRRRGQEARLRCSPMKGHSHVYWYRQLPEEGLKFMVYLQKENIIDESGMPKERFSAEFPKEGPSILRIQQVVRGDSAAYFCASSPRNEVWNTIYFGEGSWLTVV.

The chain employs TRBV30 and TRBJ1-2; D is uncertain. The germline gives CDR1 GTSNPN, CDR2 SVGIG (reference sequence). The ends were cut back, 3 bases at V and 3 bases at J, with 8 bases in the middle. This CDR3 spans 12 amino acids. For the CDR3, the DNA is TGTGCCTGGAGCCAGGAATACTATGGCTACACCTTC. Its protein is CAWSQEYYGYTF.

The rearrangement links TRBV27 to TRBJ2-3; 8 bases map to TRBD1. CDR1 MNHEY and CDR2 SMNVEV come from the germline V gene (reference sequence). This CDR3 has 14 amino acids. The V segment lost 8 bases and the J segment 4 bases; nucleotides outside the gene matches: 8. This CDR3 reads CASRLTGVSDTQYF. The CDR3 region has the DNA TGTGCCAGCCGCTTGACAGGGGTCTCAGATACGCAGTATTTT.

The chain links TRBV28 to TRBJ2-7; D possibly corresponds to TRBD2 (6 bases). V was trimmed by 4 bases and J by 4 bases, leaving 14 bases between them. The germline CDR1 and CDR2 sequences are MDHEN and SYDVKM. The CDR3 loop spans 14 amino acids. CDR3: CASSYSGLPYEQYF. CDR3 bases: TGTGCCAGCAGTTACTCGGGACTGCCATACGAGCAGTACTTC.